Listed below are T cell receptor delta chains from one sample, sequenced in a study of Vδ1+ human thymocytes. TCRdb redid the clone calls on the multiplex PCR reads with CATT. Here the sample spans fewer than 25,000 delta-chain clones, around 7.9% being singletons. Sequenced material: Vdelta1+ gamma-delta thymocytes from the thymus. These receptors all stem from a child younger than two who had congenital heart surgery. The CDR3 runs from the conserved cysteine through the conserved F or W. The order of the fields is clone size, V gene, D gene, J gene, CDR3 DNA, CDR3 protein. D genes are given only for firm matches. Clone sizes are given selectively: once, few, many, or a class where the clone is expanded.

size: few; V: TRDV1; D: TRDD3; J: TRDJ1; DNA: TGTGCTCTTGGGGAACTAAGAAGGCCTTCTCTCTGTACTGGGGGCAACCCCCCCGATAAACTCATCTTT; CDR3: CALGELRRPSLCTGGNPPDKLIF
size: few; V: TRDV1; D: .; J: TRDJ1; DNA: TGTGCTCTTGGGGGGCCTATAAGGGAGAAAAGGCGCATCTTT; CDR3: CALGGPIREKRRIF
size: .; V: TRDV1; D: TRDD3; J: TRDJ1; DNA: TGTGCTCTTGGGGAACCCCTACTGGGGGCCTATAAACTCATCTTT; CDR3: CALGEPLLGAYKLIF
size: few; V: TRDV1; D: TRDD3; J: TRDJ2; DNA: TGTGCTCTTGGGGAACTCACATATTCCCTACGGGGGATACGACCTTTGACAGCACAACTCTTCTTT; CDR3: CALGELTYSLRGIRPLTAQLFF
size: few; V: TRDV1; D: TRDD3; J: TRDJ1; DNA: TGTGCTCTTGGGGAACTTGGTGACTTCCTGGGGGAACCCCCGTACACCGATAAACTCATCTTT; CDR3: CALGELGDFLGEPPYTDKLIF
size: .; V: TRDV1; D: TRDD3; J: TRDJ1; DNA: TGTGCTCTTGGGGGACGGAAGGCCTTCCTACTACTGGGGGATAGGTACACCGATAAACTCATCTTT; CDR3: CALGGRKAFLLLGDRYTDKLIF
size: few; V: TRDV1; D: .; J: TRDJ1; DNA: TGTGCGCTTCCGGCGACTTCCTCCCATGACATATCACGGAACACCGATAAACTCATCTTT; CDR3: CALPATSSHDISRNTDKLIF
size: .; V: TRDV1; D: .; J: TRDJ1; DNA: TGTGCTCTTGGGGCCCGGCGTCCTACGCCTTACTGTGGGGGTAAACTCATCTTT; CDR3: CALGARRPTPYCGGKLIF
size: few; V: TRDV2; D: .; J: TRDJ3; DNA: TGTGCCTGTGACATCGTACTGGGACCCACCCCCAATTTCTCCTGGGACACCCGACAGATGTTTTTC; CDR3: CACDIVLGPTPNFSWDTRQMFF
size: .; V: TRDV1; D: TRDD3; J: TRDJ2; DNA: TGTGCTCTTGGGGAACTAGATCCCCCGTGGTGGGGGATACAGCCCTGGTCGCTCTTCTTT; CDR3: CALGELDPPWWGIQPWSLFF
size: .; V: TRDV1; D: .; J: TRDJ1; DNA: TGTGCTCTTGGGGAACTGACGCCCCAGGCGTACACCGATAAACTCATCTTT; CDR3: CALGELTPQAYTDKLIF